The 29 T cell receptor beta chains below were found in one sample sequenced in a study of T cells after yellow fever vaccination. One entry per CDR3 protein results from TCRdb running MiXCR on the 5' RACE reads. The data show 240,000 or so distinct CDR3 sequences, less than 9% seen once. Sample: CD4+ T cells sorted from PBMCs, taken 15 days after the yellow fever booster vaccination. The receptors were gathered from a man under 40 who received the YFV17D yellow fever vaccine.

This clonotype was counted only a few times. This sequence joins TRBV7-2 and TRBJ1-5, with TRBD1 matching over 10 bases. The CDR3 is 16 residues long. V shed 2 bases and J 4 bases; nucleotides not matched to a gene: 5. Germline V gene lookup returns CDR1 SGHTA and CDR2 FQGNSA. The CDR3: CASSLTGTGVNQPQHF. The CDR3 DNA is TGTGCCAGCAGCTTAACAGGGACAGGGGTTAATCAGCCCCAGCATTTT.

This clonotype has a handful of counts. The chain employs TRBV7-9 and TRBJ2-5; D may match TRBD1 or TRBD2 (7 bases each). The CDR3 consists of 12 residues. CDR1 and CDR2 from the germline V gene are SEHNR and FQNEAQ (reference sequence). V lost 8 bases, J lost 7 bases, and 14 bases lay in between. The CDR3 DNA sequence: TGTGCCAGCCTGGCAGGGGGGGCGACCCAGTACTTC. Translated, it gives CASLAGGATQYF.

This clonotype was detected a few times. The V gene is TRBV7-8, the J gene TRBJ1-1, with D uncertain. CDR1 SGHVS and CDR2 FQNEAQ come from the germline V gene. This CDR3 has 14 residues. Trimming took 1 base from V and 7 from J, leaving 13 bases between them. CDR3 protein: CASSLGASLDEAFF. CDR3 coding DNA: TGTGCCAGCAGCTTAGGGGCCTCATTAGATGAAGCTTTCTTT.

This clonotype was seen many times. The chain couples TRBV7-2 to TRBJ2-7, with D unresolved. Germline V gene lookup returns CDR1 SGHTA and CDR2 FQGNSA. CDR3 length equals 12 residues. Trimming took 0 bases from V and 4 from J, leaving 4 bases between them. The CDR3 DNA follows: TGTGCCAGCAGCTTAGCGCAGTACGAGCAGTACTTC. It yields the protein CASSLAQYEQYF. Full variable domain (missing parts from reference TRBV7-2 and TRBJ2-7): GAGVSQSPSNKVTEKGKDVELRCDPISGHTALYWYRQSLGQGLEFLIYFQGNSAPDKSGLPSDRFSAERTGGSVSTLTIQRTQQEDSAVYLCASSLAQYEQYFGPGTRLTVT.

This clonotype was detected a few times. This rearrangement joins TRBV19 to TRBJ2-5, with D hard to call. The CDR3 has 12 amino acids. Trimming pared 4 bases from V and 5 bases from J, leaving 8 bases between. Germline V gene sequence: CDR1 LNHDA, CDR2 SQIVND (reference sequence). CDR3 loop: CASSTAWETQYF. CDR3 bases: TGTGCCAGTAGTACGGCGTGGGAGACCCAGTACTTC.

The chain is built from TRBV2 and TRBJ1-1; possibly TRBD1 for D (5 bases). Per the germline V gene, CDR1 is SNHLY and CDR2 is FYNNEI. V was trimmed by 1 base and J by 1 base, leaving 7 bases between them. The CDR3 sequence is 14 residues long. CDR3 sequence: CASSEGTRNTEAFF. CDR3 in DNA: TGTGCCAGCAGTGAAGGGACAAGGAACACTGAAGCTTTCTTT.

This clonotype has at least ten counts. This chain joins TRBV5-1 and TRBJ2-2; tentative D call: TRBD2 (5 bases). This CDR3 has 16 residues. Germline CDR1 SGHRS, CDR2 YFSETQ. V was trimmed by 4 bases and J by 7 bases, leaving 20 bases between them. The CDR3 protein is CASSPLGSTGNGELFF. The CDR3 bases are TGCGCCAGCAGCCCCTTAGGGTCTACGGGGAACGGGGAGCTGTTTTTT. Looking up the rest from reference TRBV5-1 and TRBJ2-2 gives the full variable domain: KAGVTQTPRYLIKTRGQQVTLSCSPISGHRSVSWYQQTPGQGLQFLFEYFSETQRNKGNFPGRFSGRQFSNSRSEMNVSTLELGDSALYLCASSPLGSTGNGELFFGEGSRLTVL.

This clonotype was observed a handful of times. V is TRBV20-1 and J is TRBJ2-5; weak D call: TRBD1 (6 bases). Trimming removed 2 bases from V and 5 bases from J, with 12 bases in between. There are 13 residues in the CDR3. The germline gives CDR1 DFQATT, CDR2 SNEGSKA (reference sequence). The CDR3 DNA reads as TGCAGTGCTAGAAAGGGGGTGGGGGAGACCCAGTACTTC. The encoded protein is CSARKGVGETQYF.

Concerning this clonotype itself: Given the absence of the conserved phenylalanine or tryptophan at the CDR3 end, a read error is likely. V gene TRBV7-2 combines with J gene TRBJ2-7; D remains unclear. The V and J ends lost 5 bases and 4 bases respectively, with 12 bases between them. The CDR3 consists of 13 residues. Germline assignment: CDR1 SGHTA and CDR2 FQGNSA. The CDR3 sequence is CASSRPATYEQYI. Written as DNA, the CDR3 is TGTGCCAGCAGCCGACCCGCGACTTACGAGCAGTACATC.

This clonotype came up many times. V gene TRBV7-2 combines with J gene TRBJ2-7; tentatively, D is TRBD2 (6 bases). This CDR3 is 15 amino acids long. Trimming left V 4 bases short and J 4 bases short, with 17 bases between. The V gene's germline CDR1 is SGHTA and CDR2 FQGNSA. CDR3 in amino acids: CASSWDPTGRYEQYF. CDR3 DNA: TGTGCCAGCAGCTGGGATCCGACGGGGAGGTACGAGCAGTACTTC.

This clonotype has a count of ten or more. The rearrangement joins TRBV28 to TRBJ2-3, with D unresolved. V was cut by 2 bases and J by 10 bases, with 10 bases left in between. Germline values: CDR1 MDHEN, CDR2 SYDVKM. This CDR3 is built from 12 residues. The CDR3 region is CASSLVTAAQYF. The CDR3 DNA is TGTGCCAGCAGTTTAGTCACCGCTGCGCAGTATTTT.

In its sample, this clonotype was seen many times. The chain has TRBV5-5 and TRBJ1-5; 11 bases are a match to TRBD1. The length of the CDR3 is 15 residues. The germline CDR1 and CDR2 sequences are SGHKS and YYEKEE (reference sequence). Trimming at V came to 4 bases and at J to 2 bases, leaving 2 bases not matched to a gene. The CDR3 loop is CASSRTGGGNQPQHF. In nucleotides, the CDR3 is TGTGCCAGCAGCCGGACAGGGGGCGGCAATCAGCCCCAGCATTTT.

The chain links TRBV20-1 to TRBJ2-1, with TRBD2 identical over 10 bases. The CDR3 is made up of 14 amino acids. CDR1 is DFQATT and CDR2 is SNEGSKA in the germline V gene (reference sequence). The ends lost 4 bases at V and 5 bases at J; junction bases unmatched: 5. The CDR3 DNA reads TGCAGTGCTACCCCGGGACTAGCGAACAATGAGCAGTTCTTC. Encoded protein: CSATPGLANNEQFF.

The J gene is TRBJ2-3, the V gene TRBV5-4, with D possibly being TRBD2 (6 bases). CDR3 length equals 14 residues. With 0 bases removed from V and 7 bases from J, the gap between germline ends came to 12 bases. Germline CDR1 and CDR2: SGHNT and YYREEE (reference sequence). CDR3 DNA sequence: TGTGCCAGCAGCTTGGTTGTGGGGGACTATACGCAGTATTTT. Translation: CASSLVVGDYTQYF.

This chain connects TRBV7-2 to TRBJ1-5; TRBD1 might be the D (6 bases). Germline V gives CDR1 SGHTA, CDR2 FQGNSA. The CDR3 totals 16 residues. The ends were cut back, 1 base at V and 9 bases at J, with 19 bases in the middle. Written as DNA, the CDR3 is TGTGCCAGCAGCTTAGAGGGTGCCTCAGGGGTCCGGCCCCAGCATTTT. Protein sequence: CASSLEGASGVRPQHF. Based on the CDR3 plus reference TRBV7-2 and TRBJ1-5, the full variable domain is GAGVSQSPSNKVTEKGKDVELRCDPISGHTALYWYRQSLGQGLEFLIYFQGNSAPDKSGLPSDRFSAERTGGSVSTLTIQRTQQEDSAVYLCASSLEGASGVRPQHFGDGTRLSIL.

This clonotype was observed a few times. The rearrangement joins TRBV7-8 to TRBJ2-5, with D maybe TRBD1 (7 bases). The V and J ends lost 4 bases and 5 bases respectively, with 20 bases between them. Germline CDR1 and CDR2: SGHVS and FQNEAQ. This CDR3 comprises 16 residues. Here the CDR3 DNA reads TGTGCCAGCAGCTGGGGGGACAGCTCGTCTAGGGAGACCCAGTACTTC. Its protein product is CASSWGDSSSRETQYF.

This clonotype was detected a few times. This chain joins TRBV27 and TRBJ2-5; D is unclear. Germline V gene lookup returns CDR1 MNHEY and CDR2 SMNVEV (reference sequence). V dropped 2 bases and J dropped 3 bases, with 7 bases sitting between them. The CDR3 consists of 13 residues. The CDR3 region has the DNA TGTGCCAGCAGTTTAAGCAGGAAAGAGACCCAGTACTTC. Its translation is CASSLSRKETQYF.

This clonotype was counted only a few times. The V call is TRBV20-1, the J call TRBJ2-2, with TRBD2 as a possible D gene (6 bases). The germline gives CDR1 DFQATT, CDR2 SNEGSKA (reference sequence). The CDR3 extends over 16 amino acids. Trimming pared 5 bases from V and 5 bases from J, leaving 21 bases between. The CDR3 DNA is TGCAGTGCTTTTGAGGAGGGTCCCTTCTTGACCGGGGAGCTGTTTTTT. It codes for CSAFEEGPFLTGELFF.

The chain is built from TRBV20-1 and TRBJ1-1; D not certain. Germline CDR1 is DFQATT and CDR2 is SNEGSKA (reference sequence). The germline V and J ends were trimmed by 3 bases and 8 bases, with 10 bases remaining between them. The CDR3 contains 11 residues. This CDR3 is CSARGTMEAFF. The CDR3, as DNA: TGCAGTGCTAGGGGCACTATGGAAGCTTTCTTT.

This clonotype was seen at least ten times. This chain links TRBV6-5 with TRBJ2-7; the D gene is possibly TRBD1 (6 bases). Per germline, CDR1 MNHEY and CDR2 SVGAGI. The CDR3 is 16 residues long. V dropped 0 bases and J dropped 4 bases, with 16 bases sitting between them. The CDR3 coding sequence is TGTGCCAGCAGTTACTCGTTCGACAGGATAGAATACGAGCAGTACTTC. Translating gives CASSYSFDRIEYEQYF.

This chain connects TRBV29-1 to TRBJ2-1, with unresolved D. The length of the CDR3 is 13 residues. Trimming removed 4 bases from V and 4 bases from J, with 11 bases in between. Germline CDR1 SQVTM, CDR2 ANQGSEA. CDR3 in amino acids: CSVVTRRYNEQFF. CDR3 nucleotide sequence: TGCAGCGTTGTTACCCGAAGGTACAATGAGCAGTTCTTC.

This clonotype has only a few counts. The rearrangement uses TRBV5-5 and TRBJ2-3; 11 bases line up with TRBD2. The germline CDR1 and CDR2 sequences are SGHKS and YYEKEE (reference sequence). The CDR3 is made up of 17 amino acids. The J segment lost 0 bases and the V segment lost 2 bases, leaving 5 bases of the junction unmatched. CDR3 amino acids: CASSFGGLAASTDTQYF. CDR3 bases: TGTGCCAGCAGCTTTGGGGGACTAGCGGCTAGCACAGATACGCAGTATTTT. The full variable domain, in which reference TRBV5-5 and TRBJ2-3 provide the parts outside the CDR3, is DAGVTQSPTHLIKTRGQQVTLRCSPISGHKSVSWYQQVLGQGPQFIFQYYEKEERGRGNFPDRFSARQFPNYSSELNVNALLLGDSALYLCASSFGGLAASTDTQYFGPGTRLTVL.

This clonotype has a count of ten or more. This chain uses TRBV27 with TRBJ2-3, with 11 nucleotides matching TRBD2. V dropped 6 bases and J dropped 9; count of bases not matched to a gene: 11. CDR3 length: 15 residues. Per the germline V gene, CDR1 is MNHEY and CDR2 is SMNVEV (reference sequence). The CDR3 spells CASSPGTSGSSTQYF. The CDR3 DNA follows: TGTGCCAGCAGCCCAGGGACTAGCGGATCTTCGACGCAGTATTTT.

This clonotype was detected ten times or more. This chain joins TRBV7-8 and TRBJ2-1, with 10 bases lining up with TRBD1. This CDR3 region has 17 residues. CDR1 is SGHVS, CDR2 FQNEAQ, per germline. The V and J ends lost 3 bases and 8 bases, in that order; junction bases with no gene match: 13. The CDR3 nucleotides read TGTGCCAGCAGCTTCGCTACCGGGACAGGGGACCTCTATGAGCAGTTCTTC. Its translation is CASSFATGTGDLYEQFF.

J is TRBJ2-7 and V is TRBV28; TRBD1 agrees at 7 bases. V shed 6 bases, J shed 3 bases, and the junction held 11 bases outside the gene matches. CDR1 MDHEN and CDR2 SYDVKM come from the germline V gene. This CDR3 region has 15 residues. The CDR3 region is CASSQGQPLRYEQYF. In DNA form, the CDR3 reads TGTGCCAGCAGCCAGGGACAGCCGCTACGCTACGAGCAGTACTTC.

As concerns this clonotype: It may be a read error: a sequence one base away is much more abundant. The genes are TRBV7-8 and TRBJ2-3; 8 bases align to TRBD2. Germline loops: CDR1 SGHVS, CDR2 FQNEAQ. The CDR3 consists of 14 residues. The CDR3 DNA follows: TGTGCCATCAGCTTTTCCGGGAGGGGAGATACGCAGTATTTT. It specifies CAISFSGRGDTQYF.

This clonotype was observed a handful of times. The rearrangement links TRBV4-2 to TRBJ2-7, with D perhaps TRBD2 (5 bases). Germline V CDR1 and CDR2: LGHNA, YNFKEQ. The CDR3 consists of 19 residues. The V end was cut by 4 bases, the J end by 5 bases, with 30 bases between. CDR3 nucleotides: TGTGCCAGCAGCCCTCTCCCCCCTCGCCCCGGGAAGCGCGTACACGAGCAGTACTTC. Its protein is CASSPLPPRPGKRVHEQYF.

The rearrangement joins TRBV20-1 to TRBJ2-5; 8 nucleotides match TRBD2. This CDR3 region has 15 residues. The germline CDR1 and CDR2 sequences are DFQATT and SNEGSKA (reference sequence). J lost 4 bases, V lost 0 bases, and 7 bases had no gene match. CDR3 protein: CSARDSSGLGETQYF. CDR3 coding DNA: TGCAGTGCTAGAGATTCTAGCGGGCTGGGAGAGACCCAGTACTTC.

This clonotype was observed many times. J is TRBJ2-1 and V is TRBV20-1; D unresolved. The CDR3 sequence is 15 residues long. Trimming removed 2 bases from V and 0 bases from J, with 11 bases in between. Germline V CDR1 and CDR2: DFQATT, SNEGSKA (reference sequence). CDR3 sequence (DNA): TGCAGTGCTAGATTGCTGCCTAGCTCCTACAATGAGCAGTTCTTC. It yields the protein CSARLLPSSYNEQFF.